Sequencing of this T cell receptor beta chain was carried out in a study of blood T cells in healthy people across ages. The CDR3 is 17 residues long. Germline values: CDR1 MDHEN, CDR2 SYDVKM. Trimming took 3 bases from V and 4 from J; bases not matched to a gene: 5. With respect to this clonotype: What it binds is unknown.

Together with a sample-barcoded 5' primer, a J-beta primer mix was included in a second PCR lasting about 6 to 11 cycles. TCRdb reprocessed the 5' RACE reads with MiXCR, giving one entry per CDR3 protein. The profile shows more than 1,400,000 distinct CDR3 sequences, 40% to 50% of them singletons. Findings and caveats of the study: Donor CMV status, an unknown factor, possibly confounded changes in expanded clonotypes.

What was sequenced was blood. This sequence originates from a woman younger than 35 in good health. This chain links TRBV28 with TRBJ2-3, with TRBD2 matching 15 bases. The CDR3 nucleotides read TGTGCCAGCAGTTTGTGGACTAGCGGGAGGGGGCCAGATACGCAGTATTTT. Translating it yields CASSLWTSGRGPDTQYF.